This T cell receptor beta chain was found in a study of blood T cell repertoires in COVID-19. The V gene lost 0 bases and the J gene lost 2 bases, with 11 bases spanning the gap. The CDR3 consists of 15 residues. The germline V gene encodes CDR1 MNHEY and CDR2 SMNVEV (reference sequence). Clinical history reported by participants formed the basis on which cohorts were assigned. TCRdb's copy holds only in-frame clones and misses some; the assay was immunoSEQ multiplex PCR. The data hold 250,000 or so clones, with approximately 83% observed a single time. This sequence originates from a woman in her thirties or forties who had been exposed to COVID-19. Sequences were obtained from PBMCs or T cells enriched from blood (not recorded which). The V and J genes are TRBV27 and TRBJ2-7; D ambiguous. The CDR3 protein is CASSLSYTTPYEQYF. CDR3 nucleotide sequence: TGTGCCAGCAGTTTATCGTACACAACGCCCTACGAGCAGTACTTC.